This T cell receptor beta chain was recorded in a study of cytomegalovirus exposure and HLA in healthy donors. Study-level points and caveats: Per a prior analysis, the majority of TCR beta V segments were productive roughly 87% or roughly 30% of the time.

Comment on this clone: Its antigen is unknown.

Trimming pared 0 bases from V and 8 bases from J, leaving 19 bases between. Germline lookup yields CDR1 MGHRA and CDR2 YSYEKL. CDR3 length equals 16 residues. PCR was performed using 60 Vbeta and 13 Jbeta primers. In the authors' methods: Tens of millions of unique TCR beta chains, 8.5 million to 14 million shared, were counted in a later analysis. Only in-frame clones appear in the TCRdb table, and some are missing; sequencing was by immunoSEQ multiplex PCR. V and J calls and clone size come straight from that table; D and trimming were deduced from the DNA. The table records about 170,000 clones, about 88% of them present only once.

The receptor was isolated from a man in his thirties or forties in good health and CMV-seropositive. The chain has TRBV4-1 and TRBJ1-2; no definite D call. Sequenced: PBMCs. In nucleotides, the CDR3 is TGCGCCAGCAGCCAAGAATCTCAGGTCACCCGTGGGGGCTACACCTTC. Protein sequence: CASSQESQVTRGGYTF.